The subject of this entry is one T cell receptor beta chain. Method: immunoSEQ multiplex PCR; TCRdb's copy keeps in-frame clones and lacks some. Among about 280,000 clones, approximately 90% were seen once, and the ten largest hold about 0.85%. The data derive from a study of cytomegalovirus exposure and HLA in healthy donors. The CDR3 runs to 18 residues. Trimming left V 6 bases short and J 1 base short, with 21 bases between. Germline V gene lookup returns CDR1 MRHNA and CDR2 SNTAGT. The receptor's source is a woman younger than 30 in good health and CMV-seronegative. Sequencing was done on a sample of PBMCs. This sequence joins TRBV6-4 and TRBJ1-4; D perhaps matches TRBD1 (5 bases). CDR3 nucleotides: TGTGCCAGCAGGGAGGGGTTCACTTCCGAAGGAACTAATGAAAAACTGTTTTTT. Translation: CASREGFTSEGTNEKLFF.